This T cell receptor (beta chain) was identified in a study of blood T cell repertoires in COVID-19 (dated by TCRdb to 2018 to 2020). Regarding the study in general: Samples covering the acute and convalescent phases of COVID-19 were provided by collaborators in the United States, Italy and Spain. The material from the prospective study consisted of cDNA or gDNA derived from T cells, B-cell-depleted T cells, or PBMCs. Deeply sampled blood TCRbeta repertoires from subjects exposed to, actively infected with, or recovered from COVID-19 were included in the dataset. A freely available public database, intended as a resource for researchers studying the immune response to SARS-CoV-2, is where the repertoires were released. Samples came from the ongoing ImmuneRACE study (first 160 participants) plus 1,254 subjects from 6 global collaborators. The sample metadata nearly always contained a de-identified subject ID, COVID-19 status, age in years and sex. Where available, HLA class I and class II types were taken from metadata supplied by the sample provider and were not determined by assay-based typing.

TCRbeta CDR3 regions were amplified from genomic DNA using the immunoSEQ Assay, a bias-controlled multiplex PCR. As for how the authors treated the data: Within the assay, amplification of reference gene primers was used to estimate how many nucleated cells each sample contained. To quantify the absolute abundance of each unique TCRbeta CDR3 rearrangement, sequence reads were collapsed and filtered. For each sample, productive Simpson clonality was calculated by taking the square root of Simpson's diversity index across productive rearrangements. The table was pulled from immuneACCESS by TCRdb, which kept in-frame rearrangements only. Such tables lose some clones; where checked, under half of the loss comes from unresolved V genes, and the rest has no known cause. V and J calls and clone size come straight from that table; D and trimming were deduced from the DNA. Here the sample has some 170,000 clones; about 87% occur a single time. The top ten hold more than 1.5% of the sample.

Results the study describes overall, beyond this receptor: The quantity of clinical and demographic metadata differed by source and by participant and was supplied without curation.

V is pared back by 7 bases and J by 0 bases, with 9 bases lying between the germline termini. Including the terminal cysteine and phenylalanine, the CDR3 comprises 13 residues. The only DNA kept is the CDR3, 39 bases in frame from the first base. CDR1 and CDR2 (MNHNY, SVGAGI) derive from the germline V gene (reference sequence). With respect to this clone: Its binding antigen is unknown. No base quality information exists; no much larger clone differs at one position.

The collaborating institutions used their own protocols to collect whole blood in K2EDTA tubes. For TCRbeta analysis, collaborators shipped samples in one of three forms: frozen whole blood, isolated PBMCs, or DNA extracted from either of those sample types. This TCR was recovered from a woman aged 45-65 years with acute or convalescent COVID-19. The rearranged chain carries TRBV6-6 and TRBJ2-5, with no confident D gene call. Sequenced: peripheral blood. The bases read TGTGCCAGCACCGACTCGTACCAAGAGACCCAGTACTTC. This gives the protein CASTDSYQETQYF.